This TCR beta chain was retrieved from a study of CD8 T cell repertoires and HIV-1 epitope variants. Study background: Control wells had CMV/EBV/flu peptides, negative Ebola AY9, or no peptide.

This CDR3 has 17 amino acids. V was pared by 7 bases and J by 5 bases, with 24 bases between. Per the germline V gene, CDR1 is MDHEN and CDR2 is SYDVKM. Produced via immunoSEQ multiplex PCR; TCRdb's table is partial and in-frame only. The data hold 2,500 to 3,000 clones, with roughly 66% observed a single time. With respect to this clone: The antigen is undetermined.

General study results and limits: The assay identified only TCR beta chains of antigen-proliferating T cells. Of roughly nine antigen-specific beta clonotypes, five to seven appeared to cross-react with escape variants.

Sequencing was carried out using cultured CD8+ T cells derived from PBMCs. The clonotype originates from a male donor with HIV. This chain uses TRBV28 with TRBJ1-5, with D perhaps matching TRBD1 (5 bases). For the CDR3, the DNA is TGTGCCAGCACCCAAGGAGGAGGGGAAGGGGCCCATCAGCCCCAGCATTTT. It codes for CASTQGGGEGAHQPQHF. The whole variable domain, remainder taken from reference TRBV28 and TRBJ1-5, is DVKVTQSSRYLVKRTGEKVFLECVQDMDHENMFWYRQDPGLGLRLIYFSYDVKMKEKGDIPEGYSVSREKKERFSLILESASTNQTSMYLCASTQGGGEGAHQPQHFGDGTRLSIL.